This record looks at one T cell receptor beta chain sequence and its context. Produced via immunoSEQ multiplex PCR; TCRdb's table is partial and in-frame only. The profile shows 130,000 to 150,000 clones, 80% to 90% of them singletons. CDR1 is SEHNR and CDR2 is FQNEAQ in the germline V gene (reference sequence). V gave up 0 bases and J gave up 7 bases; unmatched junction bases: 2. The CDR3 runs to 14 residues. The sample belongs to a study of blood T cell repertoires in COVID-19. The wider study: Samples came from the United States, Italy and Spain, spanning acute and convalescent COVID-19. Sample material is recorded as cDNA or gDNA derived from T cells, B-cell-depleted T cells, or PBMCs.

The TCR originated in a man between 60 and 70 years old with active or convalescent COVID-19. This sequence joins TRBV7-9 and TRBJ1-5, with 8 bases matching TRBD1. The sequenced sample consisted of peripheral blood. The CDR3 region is CASSLAQGAQPQHF. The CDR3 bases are TGTGCCAGCAGCTTAGCTCAGGGGGCCCAGCCCCAGCATTTT.